The T cell receptor (beta chain) under discussion was sequenced for a study of blood T cell repertoires in COVID-19. Trimming took 4 bases from V and 5 from J; bases not matched to a gene: 8. CDR1 and CDR2 from the germline V gene are KGHDR and SFDVKD. The CDR3 is 17 amino acids. Source study methods: Scientists estimated how many nucleated cells there were by amplifying reference gene primers. Using immunoSEQ multiplex PCR, the repertoire was profiled, and TCRdb retains in-frame clones only, with some absent. V, J and clone size were drawn from that table, and D and trimming were deduced from the DNA. The sample shows under 200,000 clones, less than 90% of them seen only once.

The sample consisted of peripheral blood. This clonotype was obtained from an older woman with COVID-19, enrolled during active disease. The rearrangement joins TRBV24-1 to TRBJ2-3, with 13 bases matching TRBD2. This CDR3 is CATSDPGLAGVRDTQYF. The CDR3, as DNA: TGTGCCACCAGTGACCCCGGACTAGCGGGAGTTAGAGATACGCAGTATTTT.